These 29 T cell receptor beta chains were all obtained from the same sample, sequenced in a study of blood T cell repertoires in COVID-19. Sequencing was performed with immunoSEQ multiplex PCR; in TCRdb, only in-frame clones are kept and a portion is missing. The data hold roughly 25,000 clones, with about 82% observed a single time. Source material: peripheral blood. Source of these receptors: a human donor with active COVID-19. The donor label of this sample is uncertain.

The chain uses TRBV28 and TRBJ2-2; TRBD1 matches at 8 bases. The CDR3 contains 14 residues. The junction had 7 bases not matched to a gene; V was cut back by 11 bases and J by 2 bases. CDR1 is MDHEN and CDR2 is SYDVKM in the germline V gene. CDR3 loop: CAGRGQGNTGELFF. CDR3 bases: TGTGCCGGGCGCGGACAGGGAAACACCGGGGAGCTGTTTTTT.

This clone has just one count. The CDR3 region is CASSLISGAGELFF. CDR3 coding DNA: TGTGCCAGCAGCTTGATATCCGGTGCCGGGGAGCTGTTTTTT. This chain links TRBV5-6 with TRBJ2-2; unclear D gene. Germline loops: CDR1 SGHDT, CDR2 YYEEEE. The CDR3 contains 14 residues. V lost 1 base and J 6 bases, leaving 10 bases between the germline ends. The full variable domain, in which reference TRBV5-6 and TRBJ2-2 provide the parts outside the CDR3, is DAGVTQSPTHLIKTRGQQVTLRCSPKSGHDTVSWYQQALGQGPQFIFQYYEEEERQRGNFPDRFSGHQFPNYSSELNVNALLLGDSALYLCASSLISGAGELFFGEGSRLTVL.

This CDR3 is CASTPSTGTVFTEAFF. CDR3 in DNA: TGTGCCAGTACCCCCTCTACAGGGACGGTGTTCACTGAAGCTTTCTTT. V gene TRBV19 combines with J gene TRBJ1-1; a possible D gene is TRBD1 (6 bases). The germline CDR1 and CDR2 sequences are LNHDA and SQIVND (reference sequence). The length of the CDR3 is 16 residues. Trimming left V 7 bases short and J 4 bases short, with 22 bases between.

J is TRBJ2-2 and V is TRBV11-3; TRBD2 might be the D (5 bases). The CDR3 contains 16 residues. Germline loops: CDR1 SGHNT, CDR2 YENEEA. V was pared by 1 base and J by 2 bases, with 11 bases between. CDR3 DNA: TGTGCCAGCAGCTTAGGAGGAGCGGATAACACCGGGGAGCTGTTTTTT. It codes for CASSLGGADNTGELFF.

The V and J genes are TRBV30 and TRBJ2-3, with TRBD1 as a possible D gene (5 bases). V was pared by 4 bases and J by 2 bases, with 16 bases between. The length of the CDR3 is 15 residues. Germline CDR1 and CDR2: GTSNPN and SVGIG (reference sequence). For the CDR3, the DNA is TGTGCCTGGAACCTAGGGGTGGGAAACACAGATACGCAGTATTTT. This sequence encodes CAWNLGVGNTDTQYF.

With respect to this clone: The junction shows a germline mismatch at one end, possibly a read error. V and J are TRBV7-7 and TRBJ2-1, with 7 bases fitting TRBD1. The CDR3 is 17 amino acids. Germline CDR1 reads SSHAT; CDR2 reads FNYEAQ (reference sequence). In DNA form, the CDR3 reads TGTGCTAGCAGCTTAGCCACCGGGACAGCAACTTACAATGAGCAGTTCTTC. It encodes CASSLATGTATYNEQFF.

The chain carries TRBV24-1 and TRBJ1-2; a possible D gene is TRBD1 (6 bases). The CDR3 is 14 residues long. Between the trimmed V and J ends, which lost 4 bases and 2 bases, there was a span of 10 bases. Per the germline V gene, CDR1 is KGHDR and CDR2 is SFDVKD. The CDR3 protein is CATSDSGQNYGYTF. CDR3 in DNA: TGTGCCACCAGTGACTCTGGACAGAACTATGGCTACACCTTC.

The chain joins TRBV24-1 to TRBJ2-3, with 8 bases aligning to TRBD2. J was trimmed by 3 bases and V by 7 bases; bases with no gene match: 11. The CDR3 has 16 residues. Germline V gives CDR1 KGHDR, CDR2 SFDVKD. CDR3 sequence reads: CATSNSGTGGTDTQYF. The DNA for the CDR3 is TGTGCCACCAGCAACTCCGGGACGGGGGGGACAGATACGCAGTATTTT.

To note about this clone: A read error may produce the germline difference seen at one junction end. V usage is TRBV2 and J usage is TRBJ1-5, with D unresolved. The germline V gene encodes CDR1 SNHLY and CDR2 FYNNEI. CDR3 size: 15 residues. CDR3 coding DNA: TGTGCCAGCAGTAAAGCACAGAGAGGCAATCAGCCCCAGCATTTT. Its protein product is CASSKAQRGNQPQHF.

The rearrangement links TRBV6-2 or TRBV6-3 to TRBJ1-5; TRBD1 matches at 7 bases. Germline CDR1 and CDR2: MNHEY and SVGEGT. V gave up 2 bases and J gave up 7 bases; unmatched junction bases: 11. This CDR3 is 16 amino acids long. This chain's CDR3 is CASSYRGPEQGQPQHF. CDR3 nucleotide sequence: TGTGCCAGCAGTTACAGGGGGCCAGAACAGGGGCAGCCCCAGCATTTT.

This chain joins TRBV5-1 and TRBJ2-2, with 10 nucleotides matching TRBD1. CDR3 length: 14 amino acids. The V gene end was trimmed by 8 bases and the J gene end by 5 bases; junction bases not matched to a gene: 6. Per germline, CDR1 SGHRS and CDR2 YFSETQ. CDR3 bases: TGCGCCAGTGGGGACAGGGGCCTAACCGGGGAGCTGTTTTTT. Translated, it gives CASGDRGLTGELFF. The full variable domain, completed using reference TRBV5-1 and TRBJ2-2, is KAGVTQTPRYLIKTRGQQVTLSCSPISGHRSVSWYQQTPGQGLQFLFEYFSETQRNKGNFPGRFSGRQFSNSRSEMNVSTLELGDSALYLCASGDRGLTGELFFGEGSRLTVL.

The J gene is TRBJ2-1, the V gene TRBV2, with TRBD2 matching over 10 bases. Unmatched junction bases numbered 3, after V lost 7 bases and J lost 6 bases. The CDR3 spans 13 residues. CDR1 SNHLY and CDR2 FYNNEI come from the germline V gene. The CDR3 sequence: CASTRLAGNEQFF. The CDR3, as DNA: TGTGCCAGCACGAGACTAGCGGGCAATGAGCAGTTCTTC.

The chain recombines TRBV7-9 with TRBJ1-1, with D tentatively TRBD1 (6 bases). Germline-derived CDR1 and CDR2 are SEHNR and FQNEAQ (reference sequence). V was clipped by 4 bases and J by 0 bases, with 9 bases between them. CDR3 size: 14 residues. DNA of the CDR3: TGTGCCAGCAGCTCGACAGGATTGAACACTGAAGCTTTCTTT. Amino acid sequence: CASSSTGLNTEAFF. The complete variable domain, with remaining parts taken from reference TRBV7-9 and TRBJ1-1, reads DTGVSQNPRHKITKRGQNVTFRCDPISEHNRLYWYRQTLGQGPEFLTYFQNEAQLEKSRLLSDRFSAERPKGSFSTLEIQRTEQGDSAMYLCASSSTGLNTEAFFGQGTRLTVV.

This clone has only one observation. V is TRBV29-1 and J is TRBJ2-3; D is perhaps TRBD2 (6 bases). V lost 6 bases and J lost 0, with 16 bases in between. Germline V gene data show CDR1 as SQVTM and CDR2 as ANQGSEA. The CDR3 extends over 15 amino acids. Here the CDR3 reads CSVPYSGASTDTQYF. In nucleotides, the CDR3 is TGCAGCGTGCCGTATAGCGGTGCTAGCACAGATACGCAGTATTTT.

The gene calls are TRBV12-3 or TRBV12-4 and TRBJ2-5; perhaps TRBD2 as D (5 bases). The V and J ends lost 6 bases and 1 base respectively, with 9 bases between them. The CDR3 extends over 13 amino acids. The CDR3 region has the DNA TGTGCCAGCAGCGGACTTGCCCAAGAGACCCAGTACTTC. This codes for CASSGLAQETQYF.

The chain carries TRBV12-3 or TRBV12-4 and TRBJ2-7; 9 nucleotides line up with TRBD1. V lost 6 bases, J lost 6 bases, and 6 bases stayed unmatched. The CDR3 is made up of 13 amino acids. As DNA, the CDR3 is TGTGCCAGCAGCGGACAGGGGCGGAGCGAGCAGTACTTC. Translating it yields CASSGQGRSEQYF.

The chain recombines TRBV11-3 with TRBJ2-7, with a weak D call TRBD2 (5 bases). Trimming pared 5 bases from V and 4 bases from J, leaving 15 bases between. CDR3 length: 14 amino acids. The germline gives CDR1 SGHNT, CDR2 YENEEA. The CDR3 sequence: CASSPGSASYEQYF. CDR3 bases: TGTGCCAGCAGCCCGGGGTCGGCAAGTTACGAGCAGTACTTC.

This clone showed up just a few times. The chain combines TRBV5-4 with TRBJ2-5, with 12 nucleotides matching TRBD2. The CDR3 totals 15 residues. The germline gives CDR1 SGHNT, CDR2 YYREEE (reference sequence). After removal of 5 bases from V and 4 bases from J, the junction contained 6 bases not matched to a gene. CDR3 nucleotide sequence: TGTGCCAGCAGTCTGGCACTAGCGGGAGGAGAGACCCAGTACTTC. Protein sequence: CASSLALAGGETQYF.

J is TRBJ1-2 and V is TRBV29-1; 10 nucleotides align to TRBD1. The V and J ends lost 3 bases and 4 bases, in that order; junction bases with no gene match: 8. The CDR3 loop spans 15 amino acids. Germline assignment: CDR1 SQVTM and CDR2 ANQGSEA. DNA of the CDR3: TGCAGCGTTGATGCTCTGACAGGGGGCACCTATGGCTACACCTTC. This encodes CSVDALTGGTYGYTF.

The genes are TRBV27 and TRBJ2-1, with 8 nucleotides matching TRBD1. Unmatched junction bases numbered 11, after V lost 2 bases and J lost 5 bases. This CDR3 is built from 17 residues. Germline V gene lookup returns CDR1 MNHEY and CDR2 SMNVEV (reference sequence). CDR3 loop: CASSLQISGGRDNEQFF. DNA of the CDR3: TGTGCCAGCAGTTTACAAATCTCAGGGGGCAGGGACAATGAGCAGTTCTTC.

The rearrangement links TRBV14 to TRBJ2-5, with D perhaps matching TRBD1 (6 bases). The ends were cut back, 2 bases at V and 2 bases at J, with 9 bases in the middle. The CDR3 totals 14 residues. Germline V gene data show CDR1 as SGHDN and CDR2 as FVKESK. DNA of the CDR3: TGTGCCAGCAGCCAATGGACAGAGCAAGAGACCCAGTACTTC. Its translation: CASSQWTEQETQYF.

V usage is TRBV19 and J usage is TRBJ2-7; D possibly corresponds to TRBD2 (6 bases). The V gene lost 6 bases and the J gene lost 3 bases, with 15 bases spanning the gap. The CDR3 consists of 14 residues. Germline CDR1 and CDR2: LNHDA and SQIVND (reference sequence). The CDR3 sequence: CASRQTGVNYEQYF. Here the CDR3 DNA reads TGTGCCAGTAGACAAACGGGGGTAAACTACGAGCAGTACTTC.

The V and J genes are TRBV2 and TRBJ2-1; D possibly corresponds to TRBD1 (6 bases). The germline V gene encodes CDR1 SNHLY and CDR2 FYNNEI. The CDR3 totals 15 residues. Trimming shortened V by 7 bases and J by 2 bases, and 15 bases separated the two germline ends. The CDR3 is CASKLRGTTYNEQFF. As DNA, the CDR3 is TGTGCCAGCAAGCTTAGGGGGACCACCTACAATGAGCAGTTCTTC.

V usage is TRBV28 and J usage is TRBJ2-3; D gene uncertain. The germline V and J ends were trimmed by 5 bases and 5 bases, with 5 bases remaining between them. The V gene's germline CDR1 is MDHEN and CDR2 SYDVKM. This CDR3 has 11 residues. CDR3 coding DNA: TGTGCCAGCAGTCAACAAGATACGCAGTATTTT. This encodes CASSQQDTQYF.

CDR3 sequence: CASSLASAGFFQETQYF. CDR3 bases: TGTGCCAGCAGCTTAGCCTCGGCGGGGTTCTTCCAAGAGACCCAGTACTTC. J is TRBJ2-5 and V is TRBV7-9, with a weak D call TRBD2 (6 bases). Per the germline V gene, CDR1 is SEHNR and CDR2 is FQNEAQ (reference sequence). The V end was cut by 0 bases, the J end by 1 base, with 15 bases between. CDR3 length: 17 amino acids.

The J gene is TRBJ1-1, the V gene TRBV2; 7 bases are shared with TRBD1. Per germline, CDR1 SNHLY and CDR2 FYNNEI. The V segment lost 10 bases and the J segment 0 bases; nucleotides outside the gene matches: 5. This CDR3 has 13 residues. CDR3 in amino acids: CATNRGMNTEAFF. In DNA, the CDR3 is TGTGCCACGAACAGGGGCATGAACACTGAAGCTTTCTTT.

This chain joins TRBV6-6 and TRBJ2-7, with D unclear. Germline CDR1 reads MNHNY; CDR2 reads SVGAGI (reference sequence). The CDR3 runs 14 residues. V was cut by 0 bases and J by 1 base, with 7 bases left in between. CDR3 coding DNA: TGTGCCAGCAGTTACTCGTCGCAGTCCTACGAGCAGTACTTC. Its protein is CASSYSSQSYEQYF.

The chain is built from TRBV10-3 and TRBJ2-3; D might be TRBD1 (5 bases). There are 16 residues in the CDR3. Germline assignment: CDR1 ENHRY and CDR2 SYGVKD. V lost 2 bases and J lost 1, with 13 bases in between. CDR3 bases: TGTGCCATCAGTGAGCCCCAGGGTCGTGGCACAGATACGCAGTATTTT. It encodes CAISEPQGRGTDTQYF.

J is TRBJ2-7 and V is TRBV4-2, with D possibly matching TRBD1 (6 bases). Between the trimmed V and J ends, which lost 5 bases and 3 bases, there was a span of 11 bases. This CDR3 region has 13 residues. Germline lookup yields CDR1 LGHNA and CDR2 YNFKEQ. The CDR3 is CASSEARGYEQYF. The CDR3 DNA follows: TGTGCCAGCAGCGAGGCCAGGGGCTACGAGCAGTACTTC.